This passage covers 13 T cell receptor beta chains from one sample sequenced in a study of cytomegalovirus exposure and HLA in healthy donors. Use of 60 Vbeta and 13 Jbeta primers characterized the PCR. The table came from immunoSEQ multiplex PCR; TCRdb's copy has only in-frame clones and leaves some out. The data contain approximately 170,000 clones, approximately 71% of them singletons. Sample: PBMCs. All receptors come from a girl aged 10 to 17 in good health and CMV-seronegative.

The chain employs TRBV19 and TRBJ2-5, with D possibly matching TRBD2 (8 bases). Germline CDR1 LNHDA, CDR2 SQIVND (reference sequence). The CDR3 is made up of 16 amino acids. Trimming pared 7 bases from V and 1 base from J, leaving 19 bases between. CDR3 residues: CASTVGRGPLQETQYF. In DNA form, the CDR3 reads TGTGCCAGTACGGTCGGGAGGGGGCCTCTCCAAGAGACCCAGTACTTC.

The chain uses TRBV27 and TRBJ2-7; D unclear. V dropped 0 bases and J dropped 7 bases, with 10 bases sitting between them. From germline, CDR1 is MNHEY and CDR2 SMNVEV (reference sequence). The CDR3 spans 13 residues. CDR3 in amino acids: CASSLSRLGEQYF. CDR3 in DNA: TGTGCCAGCAGTTTATCGCGGCTCGGGGAGCAGTACTTC.

J is TRBJ1-1 and V is TRBV7-3, with TRBD1 matching over 10 bases. This CDR3 has 14 amino acids. The junction had 3 bases not matched to a gene; V was cut back by 2 bases and J by 6 bases. The germline CDR1 and CDR2 sequences are SGHTA and FQGTGA. This CDR3 reads CASSLGTGAAEAFF. The CDR3 nucleotides read TGTGCCAGCAGCTTAGGGACAGGGGCAGCTGAAGCTTTCTTT.

The CDR3 bases are TGTGCCAGGCAAGACTTTTTCACCATATATTTT. It specifies CARQDFFTIYF. The chain couples TRBV7-9 to TRBJ1-3; D unclear. The CDR3 has 11 amino acids. In germline, CDR1 is SEHNR, CDR2 FQNEAQ (reference sequence). Trimming shortened V by 9 bases and J by 9 bases, and 12 bases separated the two germline ends.

This chain joins TRBV10-3 and TRBJ2-5; TRBD2 might be the D (6 bases). Trimming pared 5 bases from V and 2 bases from J, leaving 9 bases between. The germline CDR1 and CDR2 sequences are ENHRY and SYGVKD. This CDR3 is 13 amino acids long. The CDR3 DNA reads as TGTGCCATCAGTCCTCGGGGGCAAGAGACCCAGTACTTC. Residues: CAISPRGQETQYF.

V and J are TRBV6-6 and TRBJ1-1; D may be TRBD1 (6 bases). The CDR3 runs to 14 residues. V gave up 0 bases and J gave up 6 bases, with 11 bases separating them. Germline CDR1 reads MNHNY; CDR2 reads SVGAGI (reference sequence). The CDR3 DNA follows: TGTGCCAGCAGTTACTCGAGGGGGTTAGCTGAAGCTTTCTTT. Protein product: CASSYSRGLAEAFF.

This chain links TRBV5-1 with TRBJ2-7; 9 positions match TRBD1. V dropped 4 bases and J dropped 7; count of bases not matched to a gene: 3. CDR3 length equals 12 residues. Germline V CDR1 and CDR2: SGHRS, YFSETQ. CDR3 loop: CASSRTGDEQYF. The CDR3 coding sequence is TGCGCCAGCAGCAGGACAGGGGATGAGCAGTACTTC. The whole variable domain, remainder taken from reference TRBV5-1 and TRBJ2-7, is KAGVTQTPRYLIKTRGQQVTLSCSPISGHRSVSWYQQTPGQGLQFLFEYFSETQRNKGNFPGRFSGRQFSNSRSEMNVSTLELGDSALYLCASSRTGDEQYFGPGTRLTVT.

V usage is TRBV2 and J usage is TRBJ1-2; TRBD1 aligns across 7 bases. J was trimmed by 0 bases and V by 3 bases; bases with no gene match: 4. CDR1 is SNHLY, CDR2 FYNNEI, per germline. The CDR3 is made up of 15 amino acids. CDR3 sequence reads: CASSDRGQTNYGYTF. The CDR3 coding sequence is TGTGCCAGCAGTGATAGGGGACAGACTAACTATGGCTACACCTTC.

This sequence joins TRBV7-9 and TRBJ2-3; D perhaps matches TRBD1 (5 bases). The germline V gene encodes CDR1 SEHNR and CDR2 FQNEAQ (reference sequence). The CDR3 length is 18 residues. V was trimmed by 5 bases and J by 1 base, leaving 22 bases between them. CDR3 loop: CASSPGNLQGPGTDTQYF. The CDR3 bases are TGTGCCAGCAGCCCCGGCAATCTCCAGGGCCCCGGCACAGATACGCAGTATTTT.

This clone was found once. The CDR3 loop reads CASSEVGGGPYEQYF. The CDR3, as DNA: TGTGCCAGCAGTGAAGTGGGAGGGGGGCCCTACGAGCAGTACTTC. The chain carries TRBV6-1 and TRBJ2-7; possible D gene TRBD2, 7 bases. The germline V and J ends were trimmed by 1 base and 2 bases, with 12 bases remaining between them. CDR3 length equals 15 residues. CDR1 is MNHNS and CDR2 is SASEGT in the germline V gene.

This clone was detected only a few times. This sequence joins TRBV7-9 and TRBJ1-5; D gene ambiguous. The V gene's germline CDR1 is SEHNR and CDR2 FQNEAQ (reference sequence). The CDR3 contains 14 residues. V dropped 5 bases and J dropped 8 bases, with 16 bases sitting between them. The DNA for the CDR3 is TGTGCCAGCAGCCCTTCAGCCGGGCGGGAGCCCCAGCATTTT. It codes for CASSPSAGREPQHF. Combining the CDR3 with reference TRBV7-9 and TRBJ1-5 gives the whole variable domain DTGVSQNPRHKITKRGQNVTFRCDPISEHNRLYWYRQTLGQGPEFLTYFQNEAQLEKSRLLSDRFSAERPKGSFSTLEIQRTEQGDSAMYLCASSPSAGREPQHFGDGTRLSIL.

This rearrangement joins TRBV27 to TRBJ1-4; the match to TRBD1 covers 8 bases. The CDR3 sequence is 14 residues long. V lost 6 bases, J lost 7 bases, and 7 bases stayed unmatched. Germline CDR1 is MNHEY and CDR2 is SMNVEV (reference sequence). CDR3 DNA sequence: TGTGCCAGCAGCAGGACAGGGACGGGTGAAAAACTGTTTTTT. It specifies CASSRTGTGEKLFF.

In this sample, this clone turned up a few times. The V gene is TRBV7-7, the J gene TRBJ2-7; no firm D call. Germline V CDR1 and CDR2: SSHAT, FNYEAQ (reference sequence). V was clipped by 1 base and J by 0 bases, with 19 bases between them. The CDR3 length is 18 residues. The CDR3 sequence: CASSLVAWAQLSSYEQYF. CDR3 DNA sequence: TGTGCCAGCAGCTTAGTCGCATGGGCCCAACTGAGCTCCTACGAGCAGTACTTC.